These T cell receptor beta chains were read from a single sample in a study of T cells in tumors after PD-1 blockade. Repertoires were generated with immunoSEQ multiplex PCR, while TCRdb's copy carries only in-frame clones and drops some. Counted here are 30,000 to 40,000 clones, around 80% occurring once; the ten biggest clones make up roughly 40%. Sequenced here: PBMCs, sampled before anti-PD-1 treatment. Source of these receptors: a human donor with basal cell carcinoma. The CDR3 runs from the conserved cysteine through the conserved F or W. Each record gives: clone size, D gene, V gene, J gene, CDR3 protein, CDR3 DNA. A D gene is named only where the DNA matches it firmly. Size values are once, few and many counts, or a class for expanded clones, and some rows have none.

size: -
D: -
V: TRBV3-1/TRBV3-2
J: TRBJ1-3
CDR3: CASSQESRVGNTIYF
DNA: TGTGCCAGCAGCCAAGAATCCCGGGTAGGAAACACCATATATTTT

size: -
D: -
V: TRBV29-1
J: TRBJ2-3
CDR3: CSVQTGGTDTQYF
DNA: TGCAGCGTCCAGACAGGAGGCACAGATACGCAGTATTTT

size: once
D: TRBD1
V: TRBV30
J: TRBJ1-2
CDR3: CAWSIRDRAYGYTF
DNA: TGTGCCTGGAGTATCCGGGACAGGGCCTATGGCTACACCTTC

size: -
D: -
V: TRBV12-3/TRBV12-4
J: TRBJ1-5
CDR3: CASSRVLYQPQHF
DNA: TGTGCCAGCAGTCGCGTACTATATCAGCCCCAGCATTTT

size: -
D: TRBD1
V: TRBV4-3
J: TRBJ2-1
CDR3: CASSRRGQALDEQFF
DNA: TGCGCCAGCAGCCGCCGAGGACAGGCCCTCGATGAGCAGTTCTTC

size: -
D: TRBD2
V: TRBV7-3
J: TRBJ2-3
CDR3: CASSLRVLGTSGGGTDTQYF
DNA: TGTGCCAGCAGCTTAAGGGTTTTGGGGACTAGCGGGGGAGGCACAGATACGCAGTATTTT

size: -
D: -
V: TRBV19
J: TRBJ2-2
CDR3: CASSPPGYTGELFF
DNA: TGTGCCAGTAGTCCCCCGGGGTACACCGGGGAGCTGTTTTTT

size: -
D: TRBD1
V: TRBV6-1
J: TRBJ1-1
CDR3: CASSERDRGYTEAFF
DNA: TGTGCCAGCAGTGAAAGGGACAGGGGTTACACTGAAGCTTTCTTT

size: -
D: -
V: TRBV3-1/TRBV3-2
J: TRBJ1-1
CDR3: CASSPGRGLFF
DNA: TGTGCCAGCAGCCCTGGGCGGGGGCTTTTCTTT

size: -
D: TRBD2
V: TRBV15
J: TRBJ2-3
CDR3: CATSIGGGAGTQYF
DNA: TGTGCCACCAGCATTGGCGGGGGGGCAGGGACGCAGTATTTT

size: -
D: -
V: TRBV6-5
J: TRBJ2-5
CDR3: CASSLKGPLGETQYF
DNA: TGTGCCAGCAGTCTAAAGGGACCTCTCGGGGAGACCCAGTACTTC

size: few
D: -
V: TRBV7-9
J: TRBJ1-2
CDR3: CASSPRGGEYYGYTF
DNA: TGTGCCAGCAGCCCTCGGGGGGGGGAGTACTATGGCTACACCTTC

size: -
D: TRBD2
V: TRBV11-3
J: TRBJ2-1
CDR3: CASSPLAGVYNEQFF
DNA: TGTGCCAGCAGCCCACTAGCGGGGGTATACAATGAGCAGTTCTTC

size: -
D: TRBD1
V: TRBV10-3
J: TRBJ1-1
CDR3: CAISETRDRGSTEAFF
DNA: TGTGCCATCAGTGAAACTCGGGACAGGGGGTCTACTGAAGCTTTCTTT

size: -
D: -
V: TRBV10-2
J: TRBJ2-5
CDR3: CATGAREETQYF
DNA: TGCGCCACCGGGGCGCGGGAAGAGACCCAGTACTTC

size: -
D: -
V: TRBV6-5
J: TRBJ1-2
CDR3: CASSRAGTYGYTF
DNA: TGTGCCAGCAGCAGAGCCGGGACTTATGGCTACACCTTC

size: -
D: -
V: TRBV5-5
J: TRBJ1-4
CDR3: CASSLLGENEKLFF
DNA: TGTGCCAGCAGCTTGCTCGGCGAGAATGAAAAACTGTTTTTT

size: few
D: TRBD1
V: TRBV9
J: TRBJ1-3
CDR3: CASNPGGSGNTIYF
DNA: TGTGCCAGCAACCCAGGGGGCTCTGGAAACACCATATATTTT

size: -
D: -
V: TRBV11-3
J: TRBJ2-1
CDR3: CASSSRGTSYNEQFF
DNA: TGTGCCAGCAGCTCTCGGGGAACCTCCTACAATGAGCAGTTCTTC

size: -
D: TRBD1
V: TRBV6-1
J: TRBJ1-2
CDR3: CASSEGRTGSGYTF
DNA: TGTGCCAGCAGTGAAGGAAGGACAGGGTCTGGCTACACCTTC

size: once
D: -
V: TRBV6-5
J: TRBJ1-2
CDR3: CASRGLYGYTF
DNA: TGTGCCAGCAGAGGTCTCTATGGCTACACCTTC

size: -
D: TRBD1
V: TRBV2
J: TRBJ1-1
CDR3: CASSVGDRSFTFF
DNA: TGTGCCAGCAGTGTAGGGGACAGGAGCTTTACTTTCTTT

size: -
D: -
V: TRBV12-1
J: TRBJ2-5
CDR3: CASSIRRGLAGEETQYF
DNA: TGTGCCAGCAGCATCCGGCGGGGTTTAGCGGGAGAAGAGACCCAGTACTTC

size: -
D: TRBD2
V: TRBV29-1
J: TRBJ2-3
CDR3: CSVEPAGGADTQYF
DNA: TGCAGCGTTGAGCCAGCGGGAGGGGCAGATACGCAGTATTTT

size: few
D: TRBD2
V: TRBV2
J: TRBJ2-2
CDR3: CASSLAGGRNTGELFF
DNA: TGTGCCAGCAGTCTAGCGGGGGGGCGGAACACCGGGGAGCTGTTTTTT

size: -
D: TRBD2
V: TRBV5-1
J: TRBJ2-1
CDR3: CASSLTSGADNEQFF
DNA: TGCGCCAGCAGCTTAACTAGCGGAGCTGACAATGAGCAGTTCTTC

size: -
D: -
V: TRBV4-1
J: TRBJ1-1
CDR3: CASSQDRGAGPEAFF
DNA: TGCGCCAGCAGCCAAGATCGTGGGGCTGGCCCTGAAGCTTTCTTT

size: -
D: -
V: TRBV6-6
J: TRBJ2-2
CDR3: CASAGYTGELFF
DNA: TGTGCTAGCGCTGGGTACACCGGGGAGCTGTTTTTT

size: -
D: TRBD1
V: TRBV7-2
J: TRBJ1-1
CDR3: CASSFSGTANTEAFF
DNA: TGTGCCAGCAGCTTTTCCGGGACAGCGAACACTGAAGCTTTCTTT

size: few
D: -
V: TRBV7-9
J: TRBJ2-2
CDR3: CASSLELDTGELFF
DNA: TGTGCCAGCAGCTTAGAACTTGACACCGGGGAGCTGTTTTTT

size: -
D: TRBD1
V: TRBV29-1
J: TRBJ1-1
CDR3: CSDIQGNPEAFF
DNA: TGCAGCGACATACAGGGGAACCCTGAAGCTTTCTTT

size: -
D: -
V: TRBV7-9
J: TRBJ1-1
CDR3: CASRMISRNTEAFF
DNA: TGTGCCAGCAGGATGATCTCTCGGAACACTGAAGCTTTCTTT

size: -
D: -
V: TRBV2
J: TRBJ2-3
CDR3: CASPVSPDTQYF
DNA: TGTGCCAGCCCCGTCTCCCCAGATACGCAGTATTTT

size: -
D: -
V: TRBV18
J: TRBJ2-7
CDR3: CASSPQGNYEQYF
DNA: TGTGCCAGCTCACCACAAGGGAACTACGAGCAGTACTTC

size: -
D: -
V: TRBV24-1
J: TRBJ1-2
CDR3: CATSDTSAGSVYGYTF
DNA: TGTGCCACCAGTGATACTTCTGCAGGGAGCGTTTATGGCTACACCTTC